This T cell receptor (beta chain) was profiled in a study of T cell repertoires in cytomegalovirus infection (dated by TCRdb to about 2019). For the wider study: Recently identified HLA-C-restricted CMV epitopes, whose presentation resists viral immunomodulation, were targeted by peptide stimulations together with well-studied HLA-B-restricted epitopes. Donor HLA type was relevant to the analysis, because carriage of CMV infection together with the matching HLA type was indicated by public TCR beta signatures. The paper's findings and limits, for the study overall: Cumulative frequency of public TCR beta family members discriminated carriers of CMV infection plus the relevant HLA type in this cohort and an independent approximately 400-donor cohort. In the ex vivo response, HLA-C-restricted CMV-specific TCR beta clonotypes were dominant, and in two of eight donors the single most frequent clonotype came from this HLA-C-restricted group.

What the treatment or condition label conveys for this sample: in vitro stimulation with specific CMV peptide epitopes to enrich CMV-specific T cells. The sequencer was an Illumina HiSeq 1500. In-frame beta chains were kept once TCRdb had trimmed the public reads at Q25 with fastp and called clones with MiXCR. One record per CDR3 amino acid sequence lists the most common genes and DNA. The sample table holds approximately 730,000 distinct CDR3 sequences, of which 25% to 35% were seen once. The ten largest make up around 12% of the sample. The CDR3, from cysteine to phenylalanine, totals 14 residues. Of all the DNA, just the CDR3 is kept, 42 bases in frame from base 1. At the junction V is shortened by 5 bases and J by 6 bases, with 13 bases in between. From a lookup of the germline V gene (reference sequence), CDR1 and CDR2 are SEHNR and FQNEAQ. About this clonotype: Its antigen remains unidentified. Base qualities were left out, and no much larger clone turns up one base away.

The chain is encoded by TRBV7-9 joined to TRBJ1-4, with TRBD1 perhaps the D gene, on 6 matching bases. The receptor was isolated from a human donor in good health (CMV status not recorded). Some clones in this sample may be carry-over from other donors' samples. The source was cultured CD8+ T cells from PBMCs, collected from culture after CMV antigen stimulation. The CDR3 in this case is CASSQQGRDEKLFF. The DNA reads TGTGCCAGCAGCCAACAGGGACGGGATGAAAAACTGTTTTTT.